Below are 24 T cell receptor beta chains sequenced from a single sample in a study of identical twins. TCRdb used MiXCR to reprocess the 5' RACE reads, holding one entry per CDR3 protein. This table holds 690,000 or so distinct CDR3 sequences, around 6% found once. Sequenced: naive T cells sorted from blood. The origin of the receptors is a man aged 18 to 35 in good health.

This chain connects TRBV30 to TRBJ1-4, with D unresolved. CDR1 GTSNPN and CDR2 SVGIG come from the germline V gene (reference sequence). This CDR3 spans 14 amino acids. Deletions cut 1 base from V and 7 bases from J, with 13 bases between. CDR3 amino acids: CAWSGRAPGEKLFF. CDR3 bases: TGTGCCTGGAGTGGTAGGGCGCCCGGTGAAAAACTGTTTTTT.

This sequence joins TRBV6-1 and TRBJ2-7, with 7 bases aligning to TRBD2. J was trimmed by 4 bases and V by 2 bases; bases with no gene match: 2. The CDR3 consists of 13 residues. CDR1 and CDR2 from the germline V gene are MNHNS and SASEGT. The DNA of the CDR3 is TGTGCCAGCAGTGAACGGGACTATTACGAGCAGTACGTC. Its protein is CASSERDYYEQYV.

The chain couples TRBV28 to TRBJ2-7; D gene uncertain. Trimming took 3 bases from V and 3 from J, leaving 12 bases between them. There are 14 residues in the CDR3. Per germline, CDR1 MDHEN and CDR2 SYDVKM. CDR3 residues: CASSFGQVRYEQYF. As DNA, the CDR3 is TGTGCCAGCAGTTTTGGGCAAGTCCGCTACGAGCAGTACTTC. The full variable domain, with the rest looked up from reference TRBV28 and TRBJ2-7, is DVKVTQSSRYLVKRTGEKVFLECVQDMDHENMFWYRQDPGLGLRLIYFSYDVKMKEKGDIPEGYSVSREKKERFSLILESASTNQTSMYLCASSFGQVRYEQYFGPGTRLTVT.

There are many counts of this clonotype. CDR3 sequence (DNA): TGTGCCATCAGCCCCCGGGGGCAGACTGGTAACACTGAAGCTTTCTTT. This codes for CAISPRGQTGNTEAFF. The J gene is TRBJ1-1, the V gene TRBV10-3; TRBD1 is a possible D gene (6 bases). The CDR3 spans 16 residues. The V gene's germline CDR1 is ENHRY and CDR2 SYGVKD. With 6 bases removed from V and 2 bases from J, the gap between germline ends came to 19 bases.

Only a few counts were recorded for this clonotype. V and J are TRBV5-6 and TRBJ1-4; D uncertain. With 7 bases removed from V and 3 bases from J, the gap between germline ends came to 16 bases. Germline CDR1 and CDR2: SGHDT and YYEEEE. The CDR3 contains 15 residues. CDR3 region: CASRTKLLPNEKLFF. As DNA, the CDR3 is TGTGCCAGCCGGACCAAACTACTCCCTAATGAAAAACTGTTTTTT.

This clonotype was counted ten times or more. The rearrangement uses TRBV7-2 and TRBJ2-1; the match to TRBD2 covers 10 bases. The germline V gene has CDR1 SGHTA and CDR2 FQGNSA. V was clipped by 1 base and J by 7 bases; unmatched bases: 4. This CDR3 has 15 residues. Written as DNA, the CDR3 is TGTGCCAGCAGCTTAGAAGAGACTAGCGGGAATGAGCAGTTCTTC. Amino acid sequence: CASSLEETSGNEQFF.

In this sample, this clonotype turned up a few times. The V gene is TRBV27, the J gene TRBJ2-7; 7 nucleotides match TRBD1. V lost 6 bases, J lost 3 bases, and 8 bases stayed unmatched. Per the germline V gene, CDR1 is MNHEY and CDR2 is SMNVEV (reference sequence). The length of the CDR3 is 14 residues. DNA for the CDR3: TGTGCCAGCAGCCCGACACAGGGGTTCTACGAGCAGTACGTC. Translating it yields CASSPTQGFYEQYV.

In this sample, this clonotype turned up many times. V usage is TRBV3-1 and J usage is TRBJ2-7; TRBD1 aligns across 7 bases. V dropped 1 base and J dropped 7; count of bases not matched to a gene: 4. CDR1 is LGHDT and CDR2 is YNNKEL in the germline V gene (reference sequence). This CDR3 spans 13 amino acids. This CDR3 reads CASSQGQGGEQYV. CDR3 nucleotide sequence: TGTGCCAGCAGCCAAGGACAGGGTGGAGAGCAGTACGTC.

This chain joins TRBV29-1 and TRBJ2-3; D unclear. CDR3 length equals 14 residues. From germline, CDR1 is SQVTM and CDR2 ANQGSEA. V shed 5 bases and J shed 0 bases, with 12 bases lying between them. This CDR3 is CSVSELASTDTQYF. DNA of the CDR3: TGCAGCGTTTCGGAATTGGCTAGCACAGATACGCAGTATTTT.

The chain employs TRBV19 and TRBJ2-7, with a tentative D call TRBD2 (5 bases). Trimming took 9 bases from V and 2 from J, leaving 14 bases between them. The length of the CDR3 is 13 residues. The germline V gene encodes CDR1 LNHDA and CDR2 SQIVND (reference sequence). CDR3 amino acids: CASSGVSPYEQYF. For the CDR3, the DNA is TGTGCCAGCTCCGGGGTGTCGCCCTACGAGCAGTACTTC.

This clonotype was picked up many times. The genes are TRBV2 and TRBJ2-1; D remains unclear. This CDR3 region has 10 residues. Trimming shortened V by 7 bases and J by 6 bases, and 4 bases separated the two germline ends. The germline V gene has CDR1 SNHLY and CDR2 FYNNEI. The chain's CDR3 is CASKGNEQFF. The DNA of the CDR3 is TGTGCCAGCAAAGGCAATGAGCAGTTCTTC.

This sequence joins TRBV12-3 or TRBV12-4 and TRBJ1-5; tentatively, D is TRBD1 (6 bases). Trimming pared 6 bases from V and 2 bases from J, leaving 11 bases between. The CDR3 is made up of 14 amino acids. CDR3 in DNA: TGTGCCAGCAGACAGGGAGGAGGCAATCAGCCCCAGCATTTT. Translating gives CASRQGGGNQPQHF.

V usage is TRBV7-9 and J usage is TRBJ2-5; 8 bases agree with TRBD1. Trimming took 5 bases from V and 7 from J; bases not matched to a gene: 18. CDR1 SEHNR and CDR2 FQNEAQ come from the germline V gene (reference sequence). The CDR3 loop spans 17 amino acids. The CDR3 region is CASSREGGQGRLVTQYF. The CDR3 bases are TGTGCCAGCAGCCGGGAAGGAGGACAGGGAAGGTTGGTGACCCAGTACTTC.

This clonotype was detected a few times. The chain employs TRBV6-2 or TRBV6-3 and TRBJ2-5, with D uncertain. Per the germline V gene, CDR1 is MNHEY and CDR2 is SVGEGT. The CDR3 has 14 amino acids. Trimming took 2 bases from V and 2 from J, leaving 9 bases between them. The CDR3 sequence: CASSYNAGQETQYF. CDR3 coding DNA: TGTGCCAGCAGTTACAATGCAGGACAAGAGACCCAGTACTTC.

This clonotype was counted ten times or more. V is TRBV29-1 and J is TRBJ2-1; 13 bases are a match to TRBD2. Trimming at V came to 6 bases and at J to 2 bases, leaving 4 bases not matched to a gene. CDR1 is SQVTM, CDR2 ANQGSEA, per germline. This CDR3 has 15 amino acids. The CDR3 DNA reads TGCAGCGTAAGACTAGCGGGAGGCACCTACAATGAGCAGTTCTTC. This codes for CSVRLAGGTYNEQFF.

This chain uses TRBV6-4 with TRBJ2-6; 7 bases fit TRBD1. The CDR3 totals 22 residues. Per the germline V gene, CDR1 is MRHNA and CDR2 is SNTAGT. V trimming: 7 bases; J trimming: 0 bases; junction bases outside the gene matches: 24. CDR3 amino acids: CASNEVLGRATGLPSGANVLTF. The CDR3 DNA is TGTGCCAGCAACGAGGTTCTCGGTAGGGCGACAGGGCTTCCCTCTGGGGCCAACGTCCTGACTTTC.

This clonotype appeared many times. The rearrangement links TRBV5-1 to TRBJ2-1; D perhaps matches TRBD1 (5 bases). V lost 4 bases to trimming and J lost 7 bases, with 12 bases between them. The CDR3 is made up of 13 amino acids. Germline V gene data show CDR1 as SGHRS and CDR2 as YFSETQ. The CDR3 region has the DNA TGCGCCAGCAGCCCGGACATCGGGAATGAGCAGTTCTTC. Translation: CASSPDIGNEQFF.

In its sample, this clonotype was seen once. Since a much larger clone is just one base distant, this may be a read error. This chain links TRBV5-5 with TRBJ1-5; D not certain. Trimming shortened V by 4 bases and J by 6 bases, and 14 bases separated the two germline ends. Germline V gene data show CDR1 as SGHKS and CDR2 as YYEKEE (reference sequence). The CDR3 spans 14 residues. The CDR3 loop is CASSLRQSIQPQHF. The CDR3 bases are TGTGCCAGCAGCCTAAGGCAATCCATTCAGCCCCAGCATTTT.

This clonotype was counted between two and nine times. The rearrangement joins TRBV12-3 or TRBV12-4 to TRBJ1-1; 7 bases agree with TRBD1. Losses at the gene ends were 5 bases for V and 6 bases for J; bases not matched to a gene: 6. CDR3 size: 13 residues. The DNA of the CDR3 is TGTGCCAGCAGTAGGGGACAGACGGCTGAAGCTTTCTTT. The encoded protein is CASSRGQTAEAFF.

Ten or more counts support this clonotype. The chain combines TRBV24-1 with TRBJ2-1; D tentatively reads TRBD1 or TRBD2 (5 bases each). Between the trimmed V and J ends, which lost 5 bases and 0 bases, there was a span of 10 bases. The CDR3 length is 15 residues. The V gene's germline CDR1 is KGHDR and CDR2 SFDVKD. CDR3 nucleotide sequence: TGTGCCACCAGTGGGGGGAAAAGCTCCTACAATGAGCAGTTCTTC. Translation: CATSGGKSSYNEQFF.

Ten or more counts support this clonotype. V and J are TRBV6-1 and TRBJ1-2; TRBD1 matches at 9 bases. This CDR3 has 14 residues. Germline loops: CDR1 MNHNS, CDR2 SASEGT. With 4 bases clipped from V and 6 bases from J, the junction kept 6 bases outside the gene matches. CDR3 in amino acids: CASSAHRGLNGYTF. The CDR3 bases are TGTGCCAGCAGTGCACACAGGGGGCTTAATGGCTACACCTTC.

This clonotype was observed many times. CDR3 sequence: CSAGLAGAGNEQFF. The CDR3 region has the DNA TGCAGTGCCGGACTAGCGGGAGCGGGCAATGAGCAGTTCTTC. This chain joins TRBV20-1 and TRBJ2-1, with 13 bases identical to TRBD2. The junction had 5 bases not matched to a gene; V was cut back by 6 bases and J by 6 bases. The germline V gene has CDR1 DFQATT and CDR2 SNEGSKA (reference sequence). The CDR3 has 14 residues.

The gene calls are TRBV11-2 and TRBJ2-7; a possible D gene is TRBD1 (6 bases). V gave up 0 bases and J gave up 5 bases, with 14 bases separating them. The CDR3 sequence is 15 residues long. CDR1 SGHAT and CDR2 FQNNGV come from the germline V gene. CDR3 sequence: CASSLDGATGDEQYV. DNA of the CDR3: TGTGCCAGCAGCTTAGATGGGGCGACAGGTGACGAGCAGTACGTC.

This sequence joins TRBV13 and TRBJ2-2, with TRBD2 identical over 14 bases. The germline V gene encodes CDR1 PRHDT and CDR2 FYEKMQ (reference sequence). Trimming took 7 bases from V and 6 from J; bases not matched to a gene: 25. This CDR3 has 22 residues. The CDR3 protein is CASTSRGRLAGGYSGVAGELFF. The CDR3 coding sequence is TGTGCCAGCACCTCCAGGGGTCGACTAGCGGGAGGGTATTCGGGTGTCGCCGGGGAGCTGTTTTTT.